This T cell receptor beta chain is drawn from a study of blood T cell repertoires in COVID-19. About the research overall: COVID-19 samples collected from the United States, Italy and Spain covered acute and convalescent phases. In each case, the material was cDNA or gDNA derived from T cells, B-cell-depleted T cells, or PBMCs.

Original processing notes: Estimates of nucleated cell counts were drawn from the amplification of reference gene primers. The assay was immunoSEQ multiplex PCR, and TCRdb's table has in-frame clones only and misses some. V and J calls and clone size follow that table, whereas D and trimming were derived from the DNA. Among 70,000 to 100,000 clones listed, less than 75% were seen once. This clone was seen a handful of times. This CDR3 spans 16 amino acids. Trimming cost V 4 bases and J 0 bases, with 10 bases left between them. Germline V CDR1 and CDR2: MNHEY, SMNVEV (reference sequence). This receptor was obtained from a woman in her sixties in a cohort sampled during active or convalescent COVID-19. Sequenced: peripheral blood. The chain recombines TRBV27 with TRBJ2-6, with D unclear. CDR3 in DNA: TGTGCCAGCAGTTCCCCTTCCTACTCTGGGGCCAACGTCCTGACTTTC. It codes for CASSSPSYSGANVLTF.